This T cell receptor beta chain was sequenced in a study of blood T cell repertoires in COVID-19. Whole-study context: Acute and convalescent COVID-19 specimens originated in the United States, Italy and Spain. The analysed material was cDNA or gDNA that came from T cells, B-cell-depleted T cells, or PBMCs.

The CDR3 runs to 13 residues. Between the trimmed V and J ends, which lost 5 bases and 9 bases, there was a span of 15 bases. Germline V lookup: CDR1 MNHNS, CDR2 SASEGT. In the original workflow: Using reference gene primer amplification, nucleated cell counts were estimated. Clones were read by immunoSEQ multiplex PCR, and TCRdb kept only the in-frame ones, dropping some. The V and J calls and clone size were taken over from that table, and D and trimming were inferred from the DNA. The table records tens of thousands of clones, around nine tenths of them present only once. The TCR originated in a woman aged 55-69 years with acute or convalescent COVID-19. J is TRBJ2-3 and V is TRBV6-1; D may be TRBD1 (6 bases). Input material: peripheral blood. The CDR3 loop reads CASSNLGQGTQYF. CDR3 DNA: TGTGCCAGCAGTAACTTAGGGCAGGGGACGCAGTATTTT.